These 30 T cell receptor beta chains were all obtained from the same sample, sequenced in a study of blood T cell repertoires in COVID-19 (dated by TCRdb to 2019 to 2021). Library creation used the immunoSEQ multiplex PCR assay. TCRdb carries this immuneACCESS record with in-frame sequences only. Its versions omit some clonotypes, under half of them owing to an unresolved V gene in the studies checked, with the rest unexplained. In this sample the table shows about 230,000 clones, 81% of which occur a single time. The ten top clones hold approximately 8.7% of the sample. Sequencing input: peripheral blood. The receptors were sampled from a woman of 80 years or more with acute or convalescent COVID-19.

V and J are TRBV2 and TRBJ1-2; 7 positions match TRBD1. CDR1 and CDR2 from the germline V gene are SNHLY and FYNNEI. CDR3 size: 16 residues. J gave up 3 bases and V 3 bases, and 10 bases lay outside the gene matches. Here the CDR3 reads CASSDRGYISDYGYTF. The CDR3 DNA sequence: TGTGCCAGCAGTGACAGGGGGTATATCTCGGACTATGGCTACACCTTC.

This rearrangement joins TRBV19 to TRBJ2-5; D unresolved. The V gene lost 4 bases and the J gene lost 5 bases, with 11 bases spanning the gap. Germline CDR1 is LNHDA and CDR2 is SQIVND (reference sequence). The CDR3 totals 13 residues. In nucleotides, the CDR3 is TGTGCCAGTAGTAAACGTGCGGAGGAGACCCAGTACTTC. It codes for CASSKRAEETQYF.

V is TRBV5-1 and J is TRBJ1-4; TRBD1 aligns across 10 bases. Germline assignment: CDR1 SGHRS and CDR2 YFSETQ. The ends lost 0 bases at V and 5 bases at J; junction bases unmatched: 1. This CDR3 comprises 15 residues. CDR3: CASSLADRGNEKLFF. In nucleotides, the CDR3 is TGCGCCAGCAGCTTGGCGGACAGGGGGAATGAAAAACTGTTTTTT.

The J gene is TRBJ2-1, the V gene TRBV5-5; no clear D. This CDR3 spans 15 amino acids. Trimming took 3 bases from V and 0 from J, leaving 10 bases between them. Germline CDR1 is SGHKS and CDR2 is YYEKEE (reference sequence). The CDR3 loop is CASSWARSSYNEQFF. For the CDR3, the DNA is TGTGCCAGCAGCTGGGCTCGAAGCTCCTACAATGAGCAGTTCTTC. Drawing the rest from reference TRBV5-5 and TRBJ2-1, the complete variable domain is DAGVTQSPTHLIKTRGQQVTLRCSPISGHKSVSWYQQVLGQGPQFIFQYYEKEERGRGNFPDRFSARQFPNYSSELNVNALLLGDSALYLCASSWARSSYNEQFFGPGTRLTVL.

V gene TRBV4-2 combines with J gene TRBJ2-6, with unresolved D. This CDR3 has 16 residues. V was clipped by 1 base and J by 2 bases, with 9 bases between them. The germline V gene encodes CDR1 LGHNA and CDR2 YNFKEQ. The DNA of the CDR3 is TGTGCCAGCAGCCAAGTTGTGGCAACTGGGGCCAACGTCCTGACTTTC. It specifies CASSQVVATGANVLTF.

This rearrangement joins TRBV7-2 to TRBJ2-2; D is ambiguous. The V end lost 6 bases, the J end lost 3 bases, and 5 bases lay between the germline ends. The V gene's germline CDR1 is SGHTA and CDR2 FQGNSA. The CDR3 length is 12 residues. The CDR3 spells CASRFYTGELFF. CDR3 in DNA: TGTGCCAGCAGGTTCTACACCGGGGAGCTGTTTTTT.

V gene TRBV9 combines with J gene TRBJ2-7, with D possibly matching TRBD1 (6 bases). The germline gives CDR1 SGDLS, CDR2 YYNGEE. Trimming took 3 bases from V and 1 from J, leaving 14 bases between them. The CDR3 sequence is 15 residues long. DNA for the CDR3: TGTGCCAGCAGCGCGTCCGGGACATCATCCTACGAGCAGTACTTC. Its protein is CASSASGTSSYEQYF. The variable domain in full, completed from reference TRBV9 and TRBJ2-7, reads DSGVTQTPKHLITATGQRVTLRCSPRSGDLSVYWYQQSLDQGLQFLIQYYNGEERAKGNILERFSAQQFPDLHSELNLSSLELGDSALYFCASSASGTSSYEQYFGPGTRLTVT.

The chain employs TRBV7-4 and TRBJ1-2; 7 positions agree with TRBD1. CDR1 is SGHVT, CDR2 SQSDAQ, per germline. The CDR3 extends over 18 amino acids. V gave up 3 bases and J gave up 5 bases; unmatched junction bases: 18. The CDR3 coding sequence is TGTGCCAGCAGCTTGGAACAATGCCGGGACAGACCTGAGTATGGCTACACCTTC. Its translation is CASSLEQCRDRPEYGYTF.

J is TRBJ1-6 and V is TRBV18; unclear D gene. The CDR3 loop spans 15 amino acids. Trimming cost V 3 bases and J 16 bases, with 22 bases left between them. Germline CDR1 reads KGHSH; CDR2 reads LQKENI. CDR3 protein: CASSPTEGHFGWLHF. For the CDR3, the DNA is TGTGCCAGCTCACCCACGGAGGGCCACTTCGGTTGGCTCCACTTT.

CDR3 protein: CASSQSGRAEEQYF. The DNA for the CDR3 is TGTGCCAGCTCACAAAGCGGGAGGGCCGAAGAGCAGTACTTC. The chain couples TRBV18 to TRBJ2-7; 10 bases are shared with TRBD2. This CDR3 region has 14 residues. Germline lookup yields CDR1 KGHSH and CDR2 LQKENI. The J segment lost 7 bases and the V segment lost 4 bases, leaving 7 bases of the junction unmatched.

The chain combines TRBV4-2 with TRBJ2-7; 7 nucleotides match TRBD2. The CDR3 covers 12 residues. Trimming removed 4 bases from V and 7 bases from J; junction bases left unmatched: 4. Germline CDR1 reads LGHNA; CDR2 reads YNFKEQ. Written as DNA, the CDR3 is TGTGCCAGCAGCCGGGAGGGTGGGGAGCAGTACTTC. This translates into CASSREGGEQYF.

CDR3 sequence reads: CASMLRGGNNEQFF. In nucleotides, the CDR3 is TGTGCCAGCATGTTGCGGGGGGGAAACAATGAGCAGTTCTTC. This chain joins TRBV27 and TRBJ2-1, with 9 positions matching TRBD2. This CDR3 is 14 amino acids long. Germline V gives CDR1 MNHEY, CDR2 SMNVEV (reference sequence). The V segment lost 7 bases and the J segment 5 bases; nucleotides outside the gene matches: 6.

The chain couples TRBV27 to TRBJ2-2; no firm D call. The CDR3 consists of 15 residues. Trimming took off 7 bases at V and 0 bases at J, with 12 bases between the two ends. The germline CDR1 and CDR2 sequences are MNHEY and SMNVEV (reference sequence). CDR3 coding DNA: TGTGCCAGCACCCTGCTAGGCGCGAACACCGGGGAGCTGTTTTTT. This translates into CASTLLGANTGELFF.

Only one count was recorded for this clone. The rearrangement links TRBV6-1 to TRBJ2-3; 9 nucleotides agree with TRBD2. The CDR3 totals 15 residues. Trimming took 2 bases from V and 3 from J; bases not matched to a gene: 3. The germline V gene encodes CDR1 MNHNS and CDR2 SASEGT. CDR3 sequence: CASSEMSGRTDTQYF. The CDR3 nucleotides read TGTGCCAGCAGTGAAATGAGCGGGAGGACAGATACGCAGTATTTT.

The chain links TRBV2 to TRBJ1-2; 8 bases fit TRBD1. The length of the CDR3 is 15 residues. After removal of 4 bases from V and 11 bases from J, the junction contained 15 bases not matched to a gene. Germline-derived CDR1 and CDR2 are SNHLY and FYNNEI. CDR3 coding DNA: TGTGCCAGCAGTGCGGGATGGGCAGGGGGCGGGTGGTACACCTTC. Translation: CASSAGWAGGGWYTF.

The table lists this clone with a few counts. The rearrangement uses TRBV15 and TRBJ2-3; tentative D call: TRBD1 (5 bases). Trimming took off 8 bases at V and 1 base at J, with 13 bases between the two ends. From germline, CDR1 is LNHNV and CDR2 YYDKDF (reference sequence). CDR3 length equals 14 residues. CDR3: CATGMGLGTDTQYF. In DNA, the CDR3 is TGTGCCACCGGTATGGGGCTCGGCACAGATACGCAGTATTTT.

This clone was observed a single time. Other nucleotide sequences from this sample produce the same CDR3. The genes are TRBV6-6 and TRBJ1-4; D remains ambiguous. The length of the CDR3 is 15 residues. Germline loops: CDR1 MNHNY, CDR2 SVGAGI (reference sequence). With 0 bases removed from V and 3 bases from J, the gap between germline ends came to 8 bases. CDR3 region: CASSYSGGPNEKLFF. As DNA, the CDR3 is TGTGCCAGCAGTTACTCTGGAGGGCCTAATGAAAAACTGTTTTTT.

The CDR3 sequence: CAWRQQGAADEQFF. The CDR3 DNA reads TGTGCCTGGAGGCAACAGGGGGCAGCGGATGAGCAGTTCTTC. The rearrangement joins TRBV30 to TRBJ2-1; 9 bases fit TRBD1. The length of the CDR3 is 14 residues. The germline V gene has CDR1 GTSNPN and CDR2 SVGIG (reference sequence). V lost 3 bases and J lost 8; bases outside the gene matches: 8.

This clone was seen a handful of times. Other DNA variants within this sample encode the same CDR3. The chain couples TRBV18 to TRBJ2-2; D is ambiguous. Trimming removed 3 bases from V and 1 base from J, with 6 bases in between. This CDR3 is 14 amino acids long. Germline V gene sequence: CDR1 KGHSH, CDR2 LQKENI. CDR3 DNA sequence: TGTGCCAGCTCACCCAACAAGAACACCGGGGAGCTGTTTTTT. As protein: CASSPNKNTGELFF.

V and J are TRBV3-1 (or the pseudogene TRBV3-2) and TRBJ1-2; possible D gene TRBD1, 5 bases. Germline values: CDR1 LGHDT, CDR2 YNNKEL (reference sequence). The CDR3 length is 15 residues. The V gene lost 0 bases and the J gene lost 5 bases, with 13 bases spanning the gap. CDR3 region: CASSQDTGGWYGYTF. CDR3 bases: TGTGCCAGCAGCCAAGATACCGGGGGTTGGTATGGCTACACCTTC.

The chain couples TRBV10-3 to TRBJ2-3, with TRBD1 matching over 7 bases. J gave up 4 bases and V 10 bases, and 11 bases lay outside the gene matches. Per germline, CDR1 ENHRY and CDR2 SYGVKD. The CDR3 length is 14 residues. In DNA form, the CDR3 reads TGTGCCACATCAGGGGGAAGAAGCGCAGATACGCAGTATTTT. This sequence encodes CATSGGRSADTQYF.

This clone was seen just once. The chain couples TRBV19 to TRBJ2-3; 11 positions agree with TRBD2. The germline CDR1 and CDR2 sequences are LNHDA and SQIVND (reference sequence). CDR3 length equals 15 residues. The trim removed 4 bases at V and 6 bases at J, leaving 6 bases unmatched. The CDR3 is CASSTSGRPRDTQYF. The DNA of the CDR3 is TGTGCCAGTAGTACTAGCGGGAGGCCCCGGGATACGCAGTATTTT.

The rearrangement links TRBV2 to TRBJ1-1; D ambiguous. The CDR3 has 14 amino acids. CDR1 is SNHLY and CDR2 is FYNNEI in the germline V gene. The V gene lost 3 bases and the J gene lost 2 bases, with 10 bases spanning the gap. The CDR3 loop reads CASSEGRRNTEAFF. The DNA of the CDR3 is TGTGCCAGCAGTGAGGGGAGGCGTAACACTGAAGCTTTCTTT.

The chain is built from TRBV29-1 and TRBJ2-5; TRBD1 aligns across 7 bases. The J segment lost 5 bases and the V segment lost 5 bases, leaving 2 bases of the junction unmatched. There are 11 residues in the CDR3. Germline V gene lookup returns CDR1 SQVTM and CDR2 ANQGSEA. This chain's CDR3 is CSVQGEETQYF. The CDR3 DNA is TGCAGCGTTCAGGGGGAGGAGACCCAGTACTTC.

The sample holds a few counts of this clone. This CDR3 reads CASSLARFPGANVLTF. The CDR3 DNA is TGTGCCAGCAGCTTAGCCCGGTTCCCTGGGGCCAACGTCCTGACTTTC. The chain couples TRBV7-8 to TRBJ2-6; no clear D. From germline, CDR1 is SGHVS and CDR2 FQNEAQ. CDR3 length equals 16 residues. Trimming removed 0 bases at V and 2 bases at J, with 8 bases between.

The J gene is TRBJ1-4, the V gene TRBV7-8, with D perhaps TRBD1 (5 bases). Germline CDR1 reads SGHVS; CDR2 reads FQNEAQ. The CDR3 is 19 amino acids. The V end was cut by 1 base, the J end by 0 bases, with 18 bases between. This chain's CDR3 is CASSLEGDVGGSTNEKLFF. The CDR3 DNA reads as TGTGCCAGCAGCTTAGAAGGCGATGTCGGGGGTTCAACTAATGAAAAACTGTTTTTT. Using reference TRBV7-8 and TRBJ1-4 for the parts outside the CDR3, the full variable domain is GAGVSQSPRYKVAKRGQDVALRCDPISGHVSLFWYQQALGQGPEFLTYFQNEAQLDKSGLPSDRFFAERPEGSVSTLKIQRTQQEDSAVYLCASSLEGDVGGSTNEKLFFGSGTQLSVL.

CDR3 amino acids: CASSSWTGTYNSPLHF. CDR3 sequence (DNA): TGTGCCAGCAGCTCCTGGACAGGGACATATAATTCACCCCTCCACTTT. The chain uses TRBV7-9 and TRBJ1-6, with TRBD1 matching 8 bases. Germline V gene sequence: CDR1 SEHNR, CDR2 FQNEAQ (reference sequence). This CDR3 is 16 amino acids long. J gave up 4 bases and V 4 bases, and 6 bases lay outside the gene matches.

The rearrangement uses TRBV19 and TRBJ1-1, with D maybe TRBD1 (5 bases). V was shortened by 0 bases and J by 5 bases, with 13 bases between the two germline ends. The germline V gene encodes CDR1 LNHDA and CDR2 SQIVND (reference sequence). The CDR3 is 15 amino acids. The CDR3: CASSIDPSGKTEAFF. The CDR3 DNA follows: TGTGCCAGTAGTATAGATCCTTCAGGGAAGACTGAAGCTTTCTTT.

The CDR3 reads CASSIEDRVTEAFF. CDR3 coding DNA: TGTGCCAGTAGTATAGAGGACAGGGTCACTGAAGCTTTCTTT. The chain combines TRBV19 with TRBJ1-1; 8 bases line up with TRBD1. The CDR3 sequence is 14 residues long. Germline-derived CDR1 and CDR2 are LNHDA and SQIVND (reference sequence). The ends lost 0 bases at V and 4 bases at J; junction bases unmatched: 1.

The chain's CDR3 is CASGLGGSGANVLTF. The CDR3 DNA follows: TGTGCTAGTGGTCTCGGGGGCTCTGGGGCCAACGTCCTGACTTTC. The chain is built from TRBV12-5 and TRBJ2-6; tentatively, D is TRBD2 (6 bases). V was pared by 5 bases and J by 0 bases, with 8 bases between. Germline values: CDR1 LGHNT, CDR2 FRNRAP. This CDR3 has 15 residues.